The 13 T cell receptor beta chains in this list originate from one sample, sequenced in a study of T cell changes during pregnancy in multiple sclerosis (dated by TCRdb to about 2019). Library construction relied on the immunoSEQ multiplex PCR assay. The immuneACCESS repertoire file appears here via TCRdb, limited to in-frame rearrangements. These files lack a portion of the clones; in checked studies, under half of the deficit traces to unresolved V genes, and the cause of the others is not known. In all, the sample holds roughly 34,000 clones, and roughly nine tenths of those were seen once. 0.44% of the sample lies in the top ten. Sequenced here: CD4+ T cells from peripheral blood mononuclear cells, sampled in the second trimester of pregnancy. Receptor source: a female donor in good health, enrolled as a control in a pregnancy study.

CDR3 coding DNA: TGTGCCTGGACTAGGGGGCAAAATGAAGCTTTCTTT. Amino acid sequence: CAWTRGQNEAFF. J is TRBJ1-1 and V is TRBV30, with 7 bases aligning to TRBD1. The CDR3 runs to 12 residues. Germline V gene sequence: CDR1 GTSNPN, CDR2 SVGIG (reference sequence). J was trimmed by 7 bases and V by 4 bases; bases with no gene match: 6.

The chain joins TRBV10-3 to TRBJ2-5, with TRBD2 matching over 7 bases. This CDR3 region has 15 residues. The V gene's germline CDR1 is ENHRY and CDR2 SYGVKD. Trimming took 5 bases from V and 0 from J; bases not matched to a gene: 6. The CDR3 DNA reads TGTGCCATCAGTAAAGCGGGGACGTACCAAGAGACCCAGTACTTC. Amino acids: CAISKAGTYQETQYF.

This sequence joins TRBV25-1 and TRBJ1-1; D uncertain. Between the trimmed V and J ends, which lost 3 bases and 1 base, there was a span of 15 bases. The CDR3 has 16 amino acids. The germline CDR1 and CDR2 sequences are MGHDK and SYGVNS. CDR3 residues: CASSDLTSYKNTEAFF. As DNA, the CDR3 is TGTGCCAGCAGTGACCTGACATCTTACAAGAACACTGAAGCTTTCTTT.

The chain carries TRBV7-8 and TRBJ2-5; TRBD1 aligns across 9 bases. This CDR3 has 14 residues. V shed 5 bases and J 5 bases; nucleotides not matched to a gene: 6. CDR1 is SGHVS, CDR2 FQNEAQ, per germline. The CDR3 nucleotides read TGTGCCAGCAGCCCCCTGGGGACAGGGGAGACCCAGTACTTC. Its protein is CASSPLGTGETQYF.

A remark on this clone: One junction end disagrees with the germline gene, perhaps due to a read error. The chain links TRBV30 to TRBJ2-7, with D tentatively TRBD1 (6 bases). The CDR3 totals 15 residues. Germline CDR1 is GTSNPN and CDR2 is SVGIG (reference sequence). CDR3: CAWSVPAGASHEQYF. CDR3 DNA sequence: TGTGCCTGGAGTGTCCCCGCAGGGGCCTCCCACGAGCAGTACTTC. Supplemented by reference TRBV30 and TRBJ2-7, the full variable domain reads SQTIHQWPATLVQPVGSPLSLECTVEGTSNPNLYWYRQAAGRGLQLLFYSVGIGQISSEVPQNLSASRPQDRQFILSSKKLLLSDSGFYLCAWSVPAGASHEQYFGPGTRLTVT.

The V call is TRBV30, the J call TRBJ2-2, with D possibly TRBD2 on 5 matching bases. V lost 2 bases, J lost 5 bases, and 21 bases lay in between. The CDR3 sequence is 17 residues long. From germline, CDR1 is GTSNPN and CDR2 SVGIG (reference sequence). CDR3 protein: CAWSPPGSKDFTGELFF. The CDR3, as DNA: TGTGCCTGGAGTCCCCCGGGGAGCAAGGACTTTACCGGGGAGCTGTTTTTT. Drawing the rest from reference TRBV30 and TRBJ2-2, the complete variable domain is SQTIHQWPATLVQPVGSPLSLECTVEGTSNPNLYWYRQAAGRGLQLLFYSVGIGQISSEVPQNLSASRPQDRQFILSSKKLLLSDSGFYLCAWSPPGSKDFTGELFFGEGSRLTVL.

The chain recombines TRBV2 with TRBJ2-1; 8 bases match TRBD1. The CDR3 has 14 residues. The J segment lost 4 bases and the V segment lost 8 bases, leaving 7 bases of the junction unmatched. Germline CDR1 is SNHLY and CDR2 is FYNNEI. The CDR3 reads CASGTRQGYNEQFF. The CDR3, as DNA: TGTGCCAGCGGTACTAGACAGGGGTACAATGAGCAGTTCTTC.

This clone occurred once. The genes are TRBV7-9 and TRBJ2-1, with 11 bases that match TRBD1. The germline V gene has CDR1 SEHNR and CDR2 FQNEAQ (reference sequence). V was clipped by 1 base and J by 10 bases; unmatched bases: 9. The CDR3 loop spans 16 amino acids. CDR3 in amino acids: CASSLVAGQGEVEQFF. CDR3 DNA sequence: TGTGCCAGCAGCTTAGTCGCGGGACAGGGGGAGGTGGAGCAGTTCTTC.

This clone was seen just once. V is TRBV7-2 and J is TRBJ2-7; maybe TRBD1 (5 bases). V shed 6 bases and J shed 7 bases, with 10 bases lying between them. The CDR3 runs to 11 residues. Germline-derived CDR1 and CDR2 are SGHTA and FQGNSA. CDR3 residues: CASSFKGEQYF. In nucleotides, the CDR3 is TGTGCCAGCAGTTTTAAGGGGGAGCAGTACTTC.

This chain uses TRBV10-3 with TRBJ1-5; TRBD1 aligns across 8 bases. CDR1 ENHRY and CDR2 SYGVKD come from the germline V gene. The J segment lost 0 bases and the V segment lost 10 bases, leaving 8 bases of the junction unmatched. This CDR3 spans 15 amino acids. The CDR3 DNA is TGTGCCACCGGACAGGGAGGGGATAGCAATCAGCCCCAGCATTTT. This encodes CATGQGGDSNQPQHF.

J is TRBJ2-1 and V is TRBV30, with a tentative D call TRBD1 (5 bases). With 5 bases removed from V and 13 bases from J, the gap between germline ends came to 6 bases. CDR1 GTSNPN and CDR2 SVGIG come from the germline V gene (reference sequence). The CDR3 covers 8 residues. The CDR3 is CAWGAQFF. CDR3 bases: TGTGCCTGGGGGGCCCAGTTCTTC.

The chain couples TRBV5-1 to TRBJ1-2; 7 positions agree with TRBD1. This CDR3 is built from 13 residues. V shed 0 bases, J shed 8 bases, and the junction held 4 bases outside the gene matches. The germline V gene encodes CDR1 SGHRS and CDR2 YFSETQ. This chain's CDR3 is CASSLVEGAGYTF. Written as DNA, the CDR3 is TGCGCCAGCAGCTTGGTAGAGGGGGCCGGCTACACCTTC.

V usage is TRBV19 and J usage is TRBJ1-2; 9 bases match TRBD1. The germline V gene encodes CDR1 LNHDA and CDR2 SQIVND (reference sequence). The CDR3 has 13 amino acids. V lost 4 bases to trimming and J lost 7 bases; unmatched junction nucleotides: 4. As DNA, the CDR3 is TGTGCCAGTAGTACACGGACAGGGGCTGGCTACACCTTC. Translating gives CASSTRTGAGYTF.